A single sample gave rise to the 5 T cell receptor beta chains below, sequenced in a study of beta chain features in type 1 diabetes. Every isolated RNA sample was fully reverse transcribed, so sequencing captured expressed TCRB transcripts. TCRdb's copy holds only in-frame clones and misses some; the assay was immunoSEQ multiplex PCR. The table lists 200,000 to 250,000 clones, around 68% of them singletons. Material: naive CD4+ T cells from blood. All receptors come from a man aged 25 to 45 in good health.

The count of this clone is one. The CDR3: CASSVALGLAGASGETQYF. Written as DNA, the CDR3 is TGTGCCAGCAGCGTAGCCTTGGGGCTAGCGGGGGCGTCGGGGGAGACCCAGTACTTC. J is TRBJ2-5 and V is TRBV9; 10 bases align to TRBD2. Germline CDR1 is SGDLS and CDR2 is YYNGEE. The CDR3 covers 19 residues. The V gene end was trimmed by 0 bases and the J gene end by 5 bases; junction bases not matched to a gene: 16.

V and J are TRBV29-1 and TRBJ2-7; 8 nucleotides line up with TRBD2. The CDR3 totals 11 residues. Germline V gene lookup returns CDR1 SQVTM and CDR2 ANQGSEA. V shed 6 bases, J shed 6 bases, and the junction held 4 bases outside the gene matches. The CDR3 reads CSVHGGGEQYF. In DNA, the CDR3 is TGCAGCGTCCACGGGGGGGGCGAGCAGTACTTC.

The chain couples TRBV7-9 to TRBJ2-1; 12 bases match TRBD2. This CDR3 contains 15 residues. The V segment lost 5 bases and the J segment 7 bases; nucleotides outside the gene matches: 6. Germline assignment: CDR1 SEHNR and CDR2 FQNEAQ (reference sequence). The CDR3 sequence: CASSLGTSGLNEQFF. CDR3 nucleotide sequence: TGTGCCAGCAGCCTAGGGACTAGCGGGCTTAATGAGCAGTTCTTC.

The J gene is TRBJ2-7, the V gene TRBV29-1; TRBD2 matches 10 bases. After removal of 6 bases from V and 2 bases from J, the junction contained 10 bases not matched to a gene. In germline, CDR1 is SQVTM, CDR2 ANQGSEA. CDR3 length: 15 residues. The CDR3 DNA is TGCAGCGTCGGGCCACTAGCGGGGAATGCCTACGAGCAGTACTTC. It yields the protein CSVGPLAGNAYEQYF.

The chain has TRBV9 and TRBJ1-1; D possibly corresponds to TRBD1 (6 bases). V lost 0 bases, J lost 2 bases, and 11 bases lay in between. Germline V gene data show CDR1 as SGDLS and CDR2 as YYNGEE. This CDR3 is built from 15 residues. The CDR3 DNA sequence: TGTGCCAGCAGCGTAGGTGCGGGGGCCAACACTGAAGCTTTCTTT. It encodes CASSVGAGANTEAFF.